Listed here is a single T cell receptor (beta chain). Its antigen is not known. This table comes from immunoSEQ multiplex PCR, and its TCRdb copy is limited to in-frame clones, with some not included. The repertoire holds around 80,000 clones, with about 84% as singletons. This sample is part of a study of T cell responses to AZD1222 COVID-19 vaccine. Study observations and caveats: Donors, mostly white British, included more females; clonal diversity was possibly underestimated. All repertoire sampling was performed exclusively after the peak T cell response. Spike-specific TCR depth and breadth grew after two AZD1222 doses. Nearly half of spike-specific TCRs reportedly target unmutated variant regions.

Trimming took 6 bases from V and 4 from J, leaving 13 bases between them. CDR1 and CDR2 from the germline V gene are LNHDA and SQIVND (reference sequence). This CDR3 region has 14 residues. This chain joins TRBV19 and TRBJ1-5; perhaps TRBD1 as D (6 bases). The material was peripheral blood, obtained on day 0 of AZD1222 vaccination. The receptor comes from an adult in good health. The CDR3, as DNA: TGTGCCAGTAGAGACCGGGGACAAAATCAGCCCCAGCATTTT. It translates to CASRDRGQNQPQHF. Full variable domain (rest looked up from reference TRBV19 and TRBJ1-5): DGGITQSPKYLFRKEGQNVTLSCEQNLNHDAMYWYRQDPGQGLRLIYYSQIVNDFQKGDIAEGYSVSREKKESFPLTVTSAQKNPTAFYLCASRDRGQNQPQHFGDGTRLSIL.